This T cell receptor beta chain was retrieved from a study of blood T cell repertoires in COVID-19. Across the study: Collection of acute and convalescent COVID-19 samples took place in the United States, Italy and Spain. T cells, B-cell-depleted T cells, or PBMCs supplied cDNA or gDNA.

V dropped 0 bases and J dropped 0 bases, with 8 bases sitting between them. The CDR3 length is 16 residues. Germline assignment: CDR1 MNHEY and CDR2 SVGAGI. The authors' processing: Quantification of nucleated cells was approximated via reference gene primer amplification. Assay used: immunoSEQ multiplex PCR; TCRdb lists only in-frame clones, some missing. D and trimming were read from the DNA, whereas the V and J calls and clone size are those reported in that table. The table has 140,000 or so clones, about 87% seen once. In the case of this clone: This sample includes further DNA sequences coding for the same CDR3.

Sequencing was performed on peripheral blood. The chain has TRBV6-5 and TRBJ1-4; possibly TRBD1 for D (5 bases). The clonotype was recovered from a woman aged 45-60 years with acute or convalescent COVID-19. CDR3 sequence: CASSYSDRPTNEKLFF. The CDR3 nucleotides are TGTGCCAGCAGTTACTCCGACAGACCAACTAATGAAAAACTGTTTTTT.